The source of this T cell receptor (beta chain) is a study of vaccination effects on CD4 cells after COVID-19. As for the study in general: Participants got two doses of BNT162b2 or mRNA-1273 vaccine.

Findings and caveats of the study: No early post-infection timepoints were available in the study, which also included few convalescent patients.

Only in-frame clones appear in the TCRdb table, and some are missing; sequencing was by immunoSEQ multiplex PCR. The sample lists 50,000 or so clones; 50% to 80% were seen once. CDR3 length: 15 amino acids. Unmatched junction bases numbered 2, after V lost 4 bases and J lost 7 bases. The germline V gene has CDR1 SNHLY and CDR2 FYNNEI. Of note for this clone: Its antigen is undetermined.

With more than 9 days of culture completed, CD4+ T cells were isolated. Testing of the vaccine recipients showed negative nucleocapsid antibodies and no prior SARS-CoV-2 infection. The sample was CD4+ T cells from PBMCs cultured without peptide, taken before COVID-19 vaccination. The chain links TRBV2 to TRBJ2-1; 15 nucleotides line up with TRBD2. The sequence derives from a human donor who received a COVID-19 vaccine. CDR3 bases: TGTGCCAGCAGTGGGGGACTAGCGGGAGGTAATGAGCAGTTCTTC. Its translation is CASSGGLAGGNEQFF.